The TCR beta chain under discussion was sequenced for a study of T cells in Graves' hyperthyroidism and ophthalmopathy. Turning to the study itself: Peripheral blood was obtained at initial diagnosis, preceding any treatment. Study-level results: Appearing also in blood were most of the thyroid clonotypes expanded above 0.001.

The investigators amplified TCR beta CDR3 regions from RNA transcripts. The study used the HTBI primer set for a first-round RT-PCR of the TCR CDR3. TCRdb called the multiplex PCR reads again in MiXCR, with one record for every CDR3 protein. There are under 350,000 distinct CDR3 sequences in the sample; roughly an eighth occur only once, and approximately 7.9% lies in the top ten. Of note for this clonotype: Antigen: not known. One base away lies a much larger clone, so this may be a sequencing read error.

Graves' hyperthyroidism qualified as stable when ophthalmopathy did not progress within 18 months. Exclusion followed for patients with uncontrolled infection, other autoimmune disease, pregnancy or lactation. V was trimmed by 8 bases and J by 2 bases, leaving 15 bases between them. Looked up from germline, CDR1 is SNHLY and CDR2 is FYNNEI. CDR3 size: 14 residues. Material for sequencing was blood. The TCR comes from a woman between 40 and 55 years old with Graves' hyperthyroidism. The chain combines TRBV2 with TRBJ2-5; D is ambiguous. The CDR3 sequence: CASAVRMRQETQYF. The CDR3 region has the DNA TGTGCCAGCGCAGTCAGGATGAGGCAAGAGACCCAGTACTTC.